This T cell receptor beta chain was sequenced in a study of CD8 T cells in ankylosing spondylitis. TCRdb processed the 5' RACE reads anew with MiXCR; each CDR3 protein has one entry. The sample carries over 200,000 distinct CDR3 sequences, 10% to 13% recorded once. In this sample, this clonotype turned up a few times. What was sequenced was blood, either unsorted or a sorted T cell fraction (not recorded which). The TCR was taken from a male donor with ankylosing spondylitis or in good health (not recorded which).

CDR3: CASSYTDQNTEAFF. CDR3 in DNA: TGTGCCAGCAGTTACACCGACCAGAACACTGAAGCTTTCTTT. This chain links TRBV6-2 or TRBV6-3 with TRBJ1-1; D unclear. The CDR3 covers 14 residues. Trimming removed 2 bases at V and 1 base at J, with 8 bases between. Germline V CDR1 and CDR2: MNHEY, SVGEGT.